Each of the 29 T cell receptor beta chains below was sequenced from the same sample in a study of blood T cell repertoires in COVID-19. Generated by immunoSEQ multiplex PCR, the TCRdb table keeps only in-frame clones and is missing some. The sample shows a few hundred thousand clones, about 85% of them seen only once. The specimen was PBMCs or T cells enriched from blood (not recorded which). The receptors stem from a middle-aged man who had recovered from COVID-19.

This clone has just one count. The CDR3 nucleotides read TGTGCCAGCACCCGAAAGGTGGGGGGGACTGAAGCTTTCTTT. Protein product: CASTRKVGGTEAFF. V gene TRBV19 combines with J gene TRBJ1-1, with TRBD1 as a possible D gene (5 bases). V lost 9 bases and J lost 5, with 19 bases in between. The CDR3 extends over 14 amino acids. The germline V gene encodes CDR1 LNHDA and CDR2 SQIVND (reference sequence).

This chain links TRBV2 with TRBJ2-5; perhaps TRBD1 as D (5 bases). Trimming shortened V by 0 bases and J by 5 bases, and 13 bases separated the two germline ends. CDR1 and CDR2 from the germline V gene are SNHLY and FYNNEI. This CDR3 has 15 amino acids. Here the CDR3 reads CASSEALGVGETQYF. Written as DNA, the CDR3 is TGTGCCAGCAGTGAAGCTTTAGGGGTCGGGGAGACCCAGTACTTC.

V gene TRBV19 combines with J gene TRBJ2-1; D possibly corresponds to TRBD1 (6 bases). The V and J ends lost 9 bases and 7 bases respectively, with 16 bases between them. The CDR3 consists of 13 residues. Germline CDR1 and CDR2: LNHDA and SQIVND (reference sequence). CDR3: CARTRGYLNEQFF. In nucleotides, the CDR3 is TGTGCCAGAACCAGGGGATACTTGAATGAGCAGTTCTTC. The full variable domain, with the rest looked up from reference TRBV19 and TRBJ2-1, is DGGITQSPKYLFRKEGQNVTLSCEQNLNHDAMYWYRQDPGQGLRLIYYSQIVNDFQKGDIAEGYSVSREKKESFPLTVTSAQKNPTAFYLCARTRGYLNEQFFGPGTRLTVL.

This clone has just a few counts. The rearrangement uses TRBV21-1 and TRBJ1-5; the D segment call TRBD1 is taken from the table without a DNA check. TRBV21-1 is classified as a pseudogene. The CDR3 totals 17 residues. CDR3 DNA sequence: TGTGCCAGCAGAAGGGACAGGACCTTTCATAGCAATCAGCCCCAGCATTTT. Amino acids: CASRRDRTFHSNQPQHF.

The V call is TRBV5-5, the J call TRBJ2-7; unclear D gene. CDR1 SGHKS and CDR2 YYEKEE come from the germline V gene (reference sequence). CDR3 length equals 15 residues. Between the trimmed V and J ends, which lost 4 bases and 0 bases, there was a span of 14 bases. CDR3 coding DNA: TGTGCCAGCAGCGATGGCCCGATCAGCTCCTACGAGCAGTACTTC. This sequence encodes CASSDGPISSYEQYF.

The rearrangement joins TRBV29-1 to TRBJ1-2; 11 bases line up with TRBD1. CDR1 and CDR2 (germline): SQVTM, ANQGSEA. The CDR3 has 14 amino acids. J lost 4 bases, V lost 6 bases, and 7 bases had no gene match. The CDR3 sequence: CSVDGQGASYGYTF. DNA of the CDR3: TGCAGCGTCGATGGACAGGGGGCATCCTATGGCTACACCTTC. Based on the CDR3 plus reference TRBV29-1 and TRBJ1-2, the full variable domain is SAVISQKPSRDICQRGTSLTIQCQVDSQVTMMFWYRQQPGQSLTLIATANQGSEATYESGFVIDKFPISRPNLTFSTLTVSNMSPEDSSIYLCSVDGQGASYGYTFGSGTRLTVV.

The V and J genes are TRBV10-3 and TRBJ2-7, with a weak D call TRBD1 (5 bases). In germline, CDR1 is ENHRY, CDR2 SYGVKD. V gave up 3 bases and J gave up 7 bases, with 10 bases separating them. This CDR3 spans 12 amino acids. CDR3 coding DNA: TGTGCCATCAGTGACCCAGCAGGGGAGCAGTACTTC. Translating gives CAISDPAGEQYF.

The chain combines TRBV5-8 with TRBJ1-1, with D possibly being TRBD1 (6 bases). This CDR3 is built from 14 residues. Trimming removed 5 bases from V and 1 base from J, with 12 bases in between. Germline CDR1 reads SGHTS; CDR2 reads YDEGEE. CDR3 region: CASRTGGWNTEAFF. Here the CDR3 DNA reads TGTGCCAGCAGGACAGGCGGATGGAACACTGAAGCTTTCTTT.

The gene calls are TRBV2 and TRBJ2-3; D remains unclear. The CDR3 length is 12 residues. Trimming shortened V by 7 bases and J by 4 bases, and 9 bases separated the two germline ends. The germline V gene encodes CDR1 SNHLY and CDR2 FYNNEI. The CDR3: CASKRSADTQYF. The CDR3, as DNA: TGTGCCAGCAAGAGGTCGGCAGATACGCAGTATTTT.

This clone was picked up one time. The chain employs TRBV27 and TRBJ2-1; 14 bases agree with TRBD2. The length of the CDR3 is 17 residues. CDR1 is MNHEY and CDR2 is SMNVEV in the germline V gene (reference sequence). Trimming took 2 bases from V and 0 from J; bases not matched to a gene: 0. CDR3 sequence reads: CASSLGTSGSSYNEQFF. The CDR3 DNA reads TGTGCCAGCAGTTTAGGGACTAGCGGGAGCTCCTACAATGAGCAGTTCTTC.

The genes are TRBV4-1 and TRBJ2-7; 8 positions agree with TRBD1. Germline V gene sequence: CDR1 MGHRA, CDR2 YSYEKL. The ends lost 0 bases at V and 5 bases at J; junction bases unmatched: 12. This CDR3 is built from 17 residues. CDR3 amino acids: CASSQEPRTGGLNEQYF. In DNA form, the CDR3 reads TGCGCCAGCAGCCAAGAGCCACGTACAGGGGGGCTGAACGAGCAGTACTTC.

V and J are TRBV6-5 and TRBJ2-1, with 10 nucleotides matching TRBD2. Germline assignment: CDR1 MNHEY and CDR2 SVGAGI. The CDR3 runs to 15 residues. With 2 bases clipped from V and 5 bases from J, the junction kept 3 bases outside the gene matches. The CDR3 region has the DNA TGTGCCAGCAGTTACCGACTAGCGGGTAACAATGAGCAGTTCTTC. The encoded protein is CASSYRLAGNNEQFF.

The V gene is TRBV4-1, the J gene TRBJ2-7; D is possibly TRBD1 (5 bases). Trimming stripped 4 bases from V and 4 bases from J, with 14 bases between. Germline loops: CDR1 MGHRA, CDR2 YSYEKL. This CDR3 region has 14 residues. The CDR3 here is CASSPGSANYEQYF. CDR3 in DNA: TGCGCCAGCAGCCCAGGGTCGGCAAATTACGAGCAGTACTTC.

The CDR3 sequence is CASIIDRGRYEQYF. The CDR3 DNA follows: TGTGCCAGCATTATCGACAGGGGGCGGTACGAGCAGTACTTC. The V gene is TRBV6-5, the J gene TRBJ2-7; 10 bases fit TRBD1. Looked up from germline, CDR1 is MNHEY and CDR2 is SVGAGI. J gave up 4 bases and V 7 bases, and 7 bases lay outside the gene matches. The CDR3 is 14 amino acids.

V usage is TRBV5-1 and J usage is TRBJ2-1; no firm D call. From germline, CDR1 is SGHRS and CDR2 YFSETQ. Trimming removed 1 base at V and 12 bases at J, with 8 bases between. The CDR3 covers 11 residues. DNA of the CDR3: TGCGCCAGCAGCTTGAACGTCAGGCAGTTCTTC. Translating gives CASSLNVRQFF.

The V call is TRBV4-1, the J call TRBJ2-1, with 7 bases identical to TRBD2. The CDR3 is 18 residues long. Germline V gives CDR1 MGHRA, CDR2 YSYEKL. J gave up 5 bases and V 0 bases, and 13 bases lay outside the gene matches. The CDR3: CASSQDRASGFKDNEQFF. For the CDR3, the DNA is TGCGCCAGCAGCCAAGATCGGGCTAGCGGATTCAAGGACAATGAGCAGTTCTTC.

CDR3 residues: CASSFHRDRVAEQYF. CDR3 nucleotides: TGTGCCAGCAGCTTTCATCGGGACAGGGTCGCCGAGCAGTACTTC. J is TRBJ2-7 and V is TRBV11-2; TRBD1 agrees at 9 bases. V shed 3 bases and J 6 bases; nucleotides not matched to a gene: 9. The germline V gene encodes CDR1 SGHAT and CDR2 FQNNGV. The length of the CDR3 is 15 residues.

Comments on this clone: Other DNA sequences from this sample encode an identical CDR3 as well. The chain joins TRBV6-5 to TRBJ2-7; 13 bases map to TRBD2. CDR3 size: 15 residues. The trim removed 6 bases at V and 2 bases at J, leaving 4 bases unmatched. From germline, CDR1 is MNHEY and CDR2 SVGAGI. For the CDR3, the DNA is TGTGCCAGCAGCCCGGGACTAGCGGGGACCTACGAGCAGTACTTC. Residues: CASSPGLAGTYEQYF.

This rearrangement joins TRBV19 to TRBJ1-5; 7 bases match TRBD1. CDR3 length equals 16 residues. The junction had 14 bases not matched to a gene; V was cut back by 7 bases and J by 5 bases. Germline V CDR1 and CDR2: LNHDA, SQIVND (reference sequence). CDR3: CASISDRDILHQPQHF. CDR3 sequence (DNA): TGTGCCAGTATCAGTGACAGGGACATCCTTCATCAGCCCCAGCATTTT.

A note on this clone: Mismatch with germline at one junction end may stem from a read error. The genes are TRBV18 and TRBJ2-1, with 7 bases aligning to TRBD2. The CDR3 sequence is 16 residues long. CDR1 KGHSH and CDR2 LQKENI come from the germline V gene. The CDR3 spells CASSPPAGVSYNEQFF. CDR3 sequence (DNA): TGTGCCAGCTCCCCACCGGCGGGGGTCTCCTACAATGAGCAGTTCTTC.

The V gene is TRBV18, the J gene TRBJ2-1, with D perhaps TRBD2 (6 bases). The CDR3 covers 15 residues. Germline V gene sequence: CDR1 KGHSH, CDR2 LQKENI. V lost 2 bases, J lost 0 bases, and 8 bases lay in between. The CDR3 coding sequence is TGTGCCAGCTCACCATCAGCGGGCTCCTACAATGAGCAGTTCTTC. Protein: CASSPSAGSYNEQFF.

CDR3 region: CASRYTGDPYNEQFF. Written as DNA, the CDR3 is TGTGCCAGCAGGTATACAGGGGACCCATACAATGAGCAGTTCTTC. The chain links TRBV6-5 to TRBJ2-1; 7 bases are a match to TRBD1. The CDR3 consists of 15 residues. Germline trimming cut 6 bases from V and 4 bases from J; bases unmatched to any gene: 9. Germline loops: CDR1 MNHEY, CDR2 SVGAGI.

The rearrangement uses TRBV7-3 and TRBJ2-2; 16 bases are shared with TRBD2. CDR1 is SGHTA and CDR2 is FQGTGA in the germline V gene. The CDR3 spans 18 residues. J was trimmed by 4 bases and V by 4 bases; bases with no gene match: 6. CDR3 sequence (DNA): TGTGCCAGCAGCTCCTCCGGGACTAGCGGGAGGGCCACCGGGGAGCTGTTTTTT. It translates to CASSSSGTSGRATGELFF.

CDR3 DNA sequence: TGTGCCAGCAGCTTATTACTAGCGGGAGCCACAGATACGCAGTATTTT. It translates to CASSLLLAGATDTQYF. The gene calls are TRBV7-6 and TRBJ2-3; 11 positions agree with TRBD2. Germline CDR1 reads SGHVS; CDR2 reads FNYEAQ. Unmatched junction bases numbered 3, after V lost 2 bases and J lost 2 bases. The CDR3 length is 16 residues.

This clone was seen only once. The V call is TRBV12-3 or TRBV12-4, the J call TRBJ1-2; D not resolved. The CDR3 is 12 residues long. V lost 5 bases and J 4 bases, leaving 8 bases between the germline ends. The CDR3 reads CASSESSYGYTF. The CDR3 DNA follows: TGTGCCAGCAGTGAGTCATCCTATGGCTACACCTTC.

Of note for this clone: Relative to the germline gene, one junction end is altered; a read error may explain this. The V and J genes are TRBV12-3 or TRBV12-4 and TRBJ1-1, with 8 bases matching TRBD1. The CDR3 is 12 residues long. CDR3: CATQGANAEAFF. In DNA form, the CDR3 reads TGTGCCACCCAGGGGGCGAACGCTGAAGCTTTCTTT.

J is TRBJ2-1 and V is TRBV4-1; 9 nucleotides align to TRBD2. CDR1 and CDR2 from the germline V gene are MGHRA and YSYEKL. The CDR3 extends over 16 amino acids. Trimming took 0 bases from V and 12 from J; bases not matched to a gene: 12. CDR3 coding DNA: TGCGCCAGCAGCCAAGAGGCGGGAGGGCCTTTTGGGGTGCAGTTCTTC. This sequence encodes CASSQEAGGPFGVQFF.

The chain couples TRBV25-1 to TRBJ2-1; unclear D gene. The length of the CDR3 is 13 residues. Looked up from germline, CDR1 is MGHDK and CDR2 is SYGVNS. Deletions cut 5 bases from V and 4 bases from J, with 9 bases between. CDR3 DNA: TGTGCCAGCAGTTGGTCAGGTTACAATGAGCAGTTCTTC. It codes for CASSWSGYNEQFF.

The chain joins TRBV11-3 to TRBJ2-5; weak D call: TRBD2 (5 bases). Germline V lookup: CDR1 SGHNT, CDR2 YENEEA. CDR3 length equals 15 residues. Trimming removed 4 bases from V and 4 bases from J, with 16 bases in between. The CDR3 here is CASSSTLRGAETQYF. CDR3 DNA: TGTGCCAGCAGCTCAACCCTACGGGGAGCAGAGACCCAGTACTTC.